The 9 T cell receptor beta chains listed next were all sequenced from one sample in a study of blood T cells in healthy people across ages. PCR was performed a second time for roughly 7 to 11 cycles using a sample-barcoded 5' primer and a J-beta primer mix. TCRdb re-analysed the 5' RACE reads in MiXCR, keeping a single row per CDR3 protein. The sample lists 1.8 million or so distinct CDR3 sequences, about two fifths occurring once. The sequenced sample consisted of blood. All receptors derive from a human donor in good health.

The chain is built from TRBV20-1 and TRBJ1-3; D uncertain. This CDR3 is built from 15 residues. V shed 2 bases and J shed 4 bases, with 15 bases lying between them. In germline, CDR1 is DFQATT, CDR2 SNEGSKA (reference sequence). Here the CDR3 DNA reads TGCAGTGCTAGACAGGCGGAGGACCACGGAAACACCATATATTTT. Encoded protein: CSARQAEDHGNTIYF.

CDR3 nucleotide sequence: TGTGCCAGCAAGGGGGGGCCGTCAGGGACAGATACGCAGTATTTT. Protein sequence: CASKGGPSGTDTQYF. The V call is TRBV7-2, the J call TRBJ2-3, with D maybe TRBD2 (7 bases). The CDR3 covers 15 residues. The V and J ends lost 7 bases and 3 bases respectively, with 17 bases between them. Germline V gives CDR1 SGHTA, CDR2 FQGNSA.

This sequence joins TRBV5-1 and TRBJ2-1; the D gene is possibly TRBD1 (5 bases). The CDR3 has 13 amino acids. Trimming shortened V by 4 bases and J by 10 bases, and 15 bases separated the two germline ends. Germline V lookup: CDR1 SGHRS, CDR2 YFSETQ. The CDR3 sequence is CASSPDTVDEQFF. The CDR3, as DNA: TGCGCCAGCAGCCCGGACACCGTGGACGAGCAGTTCTTC.

Of note for this clonotype: This could be a read error, since a much larger clone is one nucleotide away. The chain carries TRBV15 and TRBJ2-5; no definite D call. The J call is uncertain, as TRBJ2-7 better fits the DNA end. The CDR3 extends over 14 amino acids. The germline V gene has CDR1 LNHNV and CDR2 YYDKDF (reference sequence). This chain's CDR3 is CATSRDGTRDEQYF. DNA of the CDR3: TGTGCCACCAGCAGAGATGGTACGCGCGACGAGCAGTACTTC.

The chain joins TRBV27 to TRBJ1-6; D is undetermined. CDR1 is MNHEY and CDR2 is SMNVEV in the germline V gene (reference sequence). This CDR3 is built from 13 residues. The V and J ends lost 6 bases and 14 bases respectively, with 17 bases between them. The CDR3 nucleotides read TGTGCCAGCAGGCGGGTTGGAGGGAATTCCCTCCACTTT. Residues: CASRRVGGNSLHF.

This clonotype appeared a few times. This rearrangement joins TRBV12-3 or TRBV12-4 to TRBJ1-5, with unresolved D. The CDR3 runs to 16 residues. Trimming shortened V by 1 base and J by 4 bases, and 14 bases separated the two germline ends. The CDR3 DNA is TGTGCCAGCAGTTTAGATTCGGCAGACAAAAATCAGCCCCAGCATTTT. Translating it yields CASSLDSADKNQPQHF.

The rearrangement uses TRBV6-1 and TRBJ2-1; D gene uncertain. The CDR3 runs 16 residues. CDR1 is MNHNS, CDR2 SASEGT, per germline. V was cut by 6 bases and J by 9 bases, with 24 bases left in between. CDR3 sequence reads: CASSDSPWGSNSEQFF. CDR3 nucleotides: TGTGCCAGCAGCGATTCCCCTTGGGGATCTAACAGTGAGCAGTTCTTC.

The rearrangement uses TRBV6-1 and TRBJ1-2; D gene unclear. The CDR3 runs to 13 residues. Per the germline V gene, CDR1 is MNHNS and CDR2 is SASEGT. V was shortened by 6 bases and J by 3 bases, with 11 bases between the two germline ends. In DNA, the CDR3 is TGTGCCAGCAGGGAGGGTCTCCACTATGGCTACACCTTC. This gives the protein CASREGLHYGYTF.

On this clonotype: A much more abundant neighbour one base away suggests this may be a read error. The genes are TRBV29-1 and TRBJ2-4, with D perhaps TRBD2 (5 bases). The last part of the DNA fits TRBJ2-7 better; the J call may be wrong. The CDR3 extends over 14 amino acids. The germline V gene has CDR1 SQVTM and CDR2 ANQGSEA. The CDR3 DNA sequence: TGCAGCCTTGAATGGCACGGGGATGGGTACGAGCAGTACTTC. Its protein is CSLEWHGDGYEQYF.